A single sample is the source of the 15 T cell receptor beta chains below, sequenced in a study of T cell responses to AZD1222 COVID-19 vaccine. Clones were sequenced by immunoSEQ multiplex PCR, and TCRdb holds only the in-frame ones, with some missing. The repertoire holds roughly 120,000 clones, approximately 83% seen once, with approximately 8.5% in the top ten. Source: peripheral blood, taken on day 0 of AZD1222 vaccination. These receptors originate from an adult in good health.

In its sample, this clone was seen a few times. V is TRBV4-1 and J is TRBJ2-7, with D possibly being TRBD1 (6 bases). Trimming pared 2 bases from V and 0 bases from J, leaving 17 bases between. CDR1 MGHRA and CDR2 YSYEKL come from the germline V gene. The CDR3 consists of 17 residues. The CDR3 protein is CASSQRTDTGLSYEQYF. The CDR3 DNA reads TGCGCCAGCAGCCAACGAACCGATACAGGGCTCTCCTACGAGCAGTACTTC.

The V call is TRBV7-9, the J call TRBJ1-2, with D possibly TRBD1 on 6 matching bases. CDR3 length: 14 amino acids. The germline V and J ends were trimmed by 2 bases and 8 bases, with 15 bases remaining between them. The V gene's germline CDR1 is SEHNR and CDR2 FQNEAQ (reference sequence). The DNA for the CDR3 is TGTGCCAGCAGCTTAACAGAACAGGGAAGCGGCTACACCTTC. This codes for CASSLTEQGSGYTF.

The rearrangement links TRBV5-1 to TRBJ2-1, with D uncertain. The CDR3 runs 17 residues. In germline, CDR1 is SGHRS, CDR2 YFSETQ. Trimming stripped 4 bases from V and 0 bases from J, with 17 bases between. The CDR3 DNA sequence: TGCGCCAGCAGCGTCCACCTCACAGTTGACTCCTACAATGAGCAGTTCTTC. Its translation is CASSVHLTVDSYNEQFF.

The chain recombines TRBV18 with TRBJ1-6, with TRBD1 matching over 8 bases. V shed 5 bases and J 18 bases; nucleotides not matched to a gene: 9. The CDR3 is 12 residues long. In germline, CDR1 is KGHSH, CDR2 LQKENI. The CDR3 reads CASSAGQGGPHF. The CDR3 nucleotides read TGTGCCAGCTCAGCCGGACAGGGTGGACCCCACTTT. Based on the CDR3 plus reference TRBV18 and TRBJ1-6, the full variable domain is NAGVMQNPRHLVRRRGQEARLRCSPMKGHSHVYWYRQLPEEGLKFMVYLQKENIIDESGMPKERFSAEFPKEGPSILRIQQVVRGDSAAYFCASSAGQGGPHFGNGTRLTVT.

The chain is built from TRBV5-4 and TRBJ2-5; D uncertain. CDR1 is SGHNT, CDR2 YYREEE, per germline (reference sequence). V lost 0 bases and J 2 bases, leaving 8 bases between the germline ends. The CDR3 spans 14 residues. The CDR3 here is CASSLASEQETQYF. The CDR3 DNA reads TGTGCCAGCAGCTTGGCCTCAGAACAAGAGACCCAGTACTTC.

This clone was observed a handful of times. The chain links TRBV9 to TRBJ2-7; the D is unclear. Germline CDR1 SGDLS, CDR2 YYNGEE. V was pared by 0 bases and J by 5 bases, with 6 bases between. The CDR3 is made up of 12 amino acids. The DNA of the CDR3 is TGTGCCAGCAGCGTAGTACAGAACGAGCAGTACTTC. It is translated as CASSVVQNEQYF.

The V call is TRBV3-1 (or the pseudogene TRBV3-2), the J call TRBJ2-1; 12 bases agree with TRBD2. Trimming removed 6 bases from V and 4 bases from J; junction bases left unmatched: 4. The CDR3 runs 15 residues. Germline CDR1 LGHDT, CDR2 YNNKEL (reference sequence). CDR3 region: CASSPSGRGYNEQFF. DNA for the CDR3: TGTGCCAGCAGTCCTAGCGGGAGGGGATACAATGAGCAGTTCTTC.

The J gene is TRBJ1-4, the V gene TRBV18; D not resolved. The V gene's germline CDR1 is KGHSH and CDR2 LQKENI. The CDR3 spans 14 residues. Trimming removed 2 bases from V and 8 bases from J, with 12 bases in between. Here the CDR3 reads CASSPGAREEKLFF. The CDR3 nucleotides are TGTGCCAGCTCACCAGGTGCTAGGGAAGAAAAACTGTTTTTT.

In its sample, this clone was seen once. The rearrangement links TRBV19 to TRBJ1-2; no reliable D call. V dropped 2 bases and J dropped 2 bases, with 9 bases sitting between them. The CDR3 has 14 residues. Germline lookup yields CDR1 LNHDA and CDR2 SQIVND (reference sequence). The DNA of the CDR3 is TGTGCCAGTAGTATACTCCTCGAGAACTATGGCTACACCTTC. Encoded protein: CASSILLENYGYTF.

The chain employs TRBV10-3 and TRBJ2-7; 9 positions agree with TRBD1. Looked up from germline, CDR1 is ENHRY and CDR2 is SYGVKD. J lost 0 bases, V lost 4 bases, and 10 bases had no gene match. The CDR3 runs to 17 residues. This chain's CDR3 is CAISAAGTGFNSYEQYF. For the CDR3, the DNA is TGTGCCATCAGTGCAGCCGGGACAGGGTTCAACTCCTACGAGCAGTACTTC.

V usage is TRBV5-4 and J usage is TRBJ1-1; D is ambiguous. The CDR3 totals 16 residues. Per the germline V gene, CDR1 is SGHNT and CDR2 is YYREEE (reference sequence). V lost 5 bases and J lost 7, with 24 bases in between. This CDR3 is CASSFNTISEVDEAFF. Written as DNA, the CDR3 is TGTGCCAGCAGTTTTAATACGATCTCGGAGGTCGATGAAGCTTTCTTT.

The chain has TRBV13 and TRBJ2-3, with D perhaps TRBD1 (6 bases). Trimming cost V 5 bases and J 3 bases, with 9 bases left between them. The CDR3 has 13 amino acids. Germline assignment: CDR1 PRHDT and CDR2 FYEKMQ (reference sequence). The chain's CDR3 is CASSADRTDTQYF. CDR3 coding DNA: TGTGCCAGCAGCGCCGACAGGACAGATACGCAGTATTTT.

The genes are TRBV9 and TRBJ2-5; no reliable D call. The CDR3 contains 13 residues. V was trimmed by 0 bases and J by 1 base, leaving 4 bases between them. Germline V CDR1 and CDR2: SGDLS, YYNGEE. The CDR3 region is CASSVVPQETQYF. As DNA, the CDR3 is TGTGCCAGCAGCGTAGTGCCCCAAGAGACCCAGTACTTC.

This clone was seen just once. The CDR3 loop is CASTPTSFKETQYF. As DNA, the CDR3 is TGTGCCAGCACCCCGACTAGCTTTAAGGAGACCCAGTACTTC. J is TRBJ2-5 and V is TRBV2; 7 bases agree with TRBD2. There are 14 residues in the CDR3. V was pared by 7 bases and J by 5 bases, with 10 bases of the junction left unmatched. Germline CDR1 SNHLY, CDR2 FYNNEI.

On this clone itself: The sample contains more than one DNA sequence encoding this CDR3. The CDR3 region has the DNA TGTGCCAGCAGCCAAGATCAAAACACCGGGGAGCTGTTTTTT. Its protein product is CASSQDQNTGELFF. The J gene is TRBJ2-2, the V gene TRBV3-1 (or the pseudogene TRBV3-2); D unresolved. The CDR3 runs to 14 residues. Trimming left V 0 bases short and J 2 bases short, with 4 bases between. The germline gives CDR1 LGHDT, CDR2 YNNKEL (reference sequence).